This T cell receptor beta chain emerged from a study of blood T cell repertoires in COVID-19. From germline, CDR1 is GTSNPN and CDR2 SVGIG (reference sequence). V was shortened by 4 bases and J by 0 bases, with 12 bases between the two germline ends. This CDR3 is 14 amino acids long. This table comes from immunoSEQ multiplex PCR, and its TCRdb copy is limited to in-frame clones, with some not included. There are a few hundred thousand clones in the sample; roughly 89% occur only once, and roughly a tenth lies in the top ten. The chain is built from TRBV30 and TRBJ1-2; tentative D call: TRBD1 (5 bases). What was sequenced was PBMCs or T cells enriched from blood (not recorded which). The sequence came from a woman between 50 and 59 years old who had recovered from COVID-19. This CDR3 is CAWKPGIPNYGYTF. The CDR3 DNA follows: TGTGCCTGGAAGCCAGGGATCCCTAACTATGGCTACACCTTC.